One and the same sample provided the 19 T cell receptor beta chains below, sequenced in a study of blood T cell repertoires in COVID-19. Using immunoSEQ multiplex PCR, the repertoire was profiled, and TCRdb retains in-frame clones only, with some absent. The repertoire holds hundreds of thousands of clones, with around 90% as singletons. The material sequenced was PBMCs or T cells enriched from blood (not recorded which). These TCRs come from a woman aged 50 to 60 who had recovered from COVID-19.

The chain couples TRBV7-7 to TRBJ1-1; 7 bases match TRBD1. The CDR3 extends over 12 amino acids. CDR1 is SSHAT and CDR2 is FNYEAQ in the germline V gene (reference sequence). CDR3 residues: CAIKDRTTEAFF. In nucleotides, the CDR3 is TGTGCGATCAAGGACAGGACCACTGAAGCTTTCTTT.

This clone was recorded only once. This chain uses TRBV19 with TRBJ2-7; D is perhaps TRBD2 (6 bases). The germline V and J ends were trimmed by 3 bases and 3 bases, with 15 bases remaining between them. CDR1 is LNHDA and CDR2 is SQIVND in the germline V gene (reference sequence). The CDR3 is 15 amino acids. The CDR3 DNA reads as TGTGCCAGTAGTATTTATCTAGCGCCTTTCTACGAGCAGTACTTC. It codes for CASSIYLAPFYEQYF.

This chain connects TRBV30 to TRBJ1-5, with D hard to call. This CDR3 spans 14 amino acids. Germline V CDR1 and CDR2: GTSNPN, SVGIG (reference sequence). Trimming stripped 1 base from V and 3 bases from J, with 10 bases between. CDR3 loop: CAWSATLLNQPQHF. The DNA for the CDR3 is TGTGCCTGGAGTGCGACTTTACTCAATCAGCCCCAGCATTTT.

The chain combines TRBV11-2 with TRBJ2-3; possible D gene TRBD2, 5 bases. V gave up 0 bases and J gave up 0 bases, with 10 bases separating them. This CDR3 comprises 16 residues. CDR1 and CDR2 (germline): SGHAT, FQNNGV. The CDR3 bases are TGTGCCAGCAGCTTAGATTCGAGGACTAGCACAGATACGCAGTATTTT. Its protein product is CASSLDSRTSTDTQYF.

The chain joins TRBV7-2 to TRBJ2-1; D gene uncertain. With 5 bases removed from V and 4 bases from J, the gap between germline ends came to 15 bases. In germline, CDR1 is SGHTA, CDR2 FQGNSA. The length of the CDR3 is 15 residues. Written as DNA, the CDR3 is TGTGCCAGCAGCGAGACCGAGGATCATTACAATGAGCAGTTCTTC. This sequence encodes CASSETEDHYNEQFF.

The chain recombines TRBV6-5 with TRBJ2-7, with 14 bases that match TRBD2. The CDR3 extends over 13 amino acids. Per germline, CDR1 MNHEY and CDR2 SVGAGI. The junction had 6 bases not matched to a gene; V was cut back by 10 bases and J by 7 bases. The CDR3 protein is CATTGLAGVEQYF. In DNA, the CDR3 is TGTGCCACAACGGGACTAGCGGGAGTTGAGCAGTACTTC.

About this clone itself: Different DNA sequences within this sample yield the same CDR3. V usage is TRBV19 and J usage is TRBJ2-1, with D possibly TRBD2 on 6 matching bases. The CDR3 extends over 14 amino acids. Germline-derived CDR1 and CDR2 are LNHDA and SQIVND (reference sequence). The ends were cut back, 4 bases at V and 4 bases at J, with 11 bases in the middle. The CDR3 coding sequence is TGTGCCAGTAGTAAAGGAGGGAGTTACAATGAGCAGTTCTTC. It encodes CASSKGGSYNEQFF.

This rearrangement joins TRBV2 to TRBJ2-7; TRBD1 agrees at 8 bases. The ends lost 5 bases at V and 1 base at J; junction bases unmatched: 7. The CDR3 length is 15 residues. Looked up from germline, CDR1 is SNHLY and CDR2 is FYNNEI. CDR3 sequence: CASSSRTGRSYEQYF. CDR3 DNA: TGTGCCAGCAGTTCGAGGACAGGGAGATCCTACGAGCAGTACTTC.

The chain links TRBV6-4 to TRBJ1-6, with D hard to call. This CDR3 is built from 13 residues. The germline CDR1 and CDR2 sequences are MRHNA and SNTAGT. V was cut by 4 bases and J by 10 bases, with 11 bases left in between. The CDR3 DNA reads TGTGCCAGCAGTGTGGGAGTAATGTCACCCCTCCACTTT. This gives the protein CASSVGVMSPLHF.

This clone has more than one count but fewer than ten. The V gene is TRBV10-3, the J gene TRBJ1-1; D not resolved. Trimming removed 4 bases at V and 0 bases at J, with 3 bases between. The length of the CDR3 is 12 residues. Germline CDR1 and CDR2: ENHRY and SYGVKD. The CDR3 coding sequence is TGTGCCATCAGTGGAGTGAACACTGAAGCTTTCTTT. Amino acids: CAISGVNTEAFF.

This clone was counted between two and nine times. This chain joins TRBV6-5 and TRBJ2-3; TRBD2 aligns across 8 bases. Trimming removed 2 bases from V and 1 base from J; junction bases left unmatched: 2. This CDR3 is built from 15 residues. Germline V CDR1 and CDR2: MNHEY, SVGAGI. CDR3 bases: TGTGCCAGCAGTTACCAAGCGGGAGGCACAGATACGCAGTATTTT. Amino acid sequence: CASSYQAGGTDTQYF.

The chain joins TRBV19 to TRBJ1-2, with 7 bases fitting TRBD1. The CDR3 is 15 residues long. The V gene end was trimmed by 5 bases and the J gene end by 3 bases; junction bases not matched to a gene: 9. In germline, CDR1 is LNHDA, CDR2 SQIVND (reference sequence). Written as DNA, the CDR3 is TGTGCCAGTAGTGTCAGGGACAGTCGCTACTATGGCTACACCTTC. As protein: CASSVRDSRYYGYTF.

The chain is built from TRBV5-4 and TRBJ1-1, with 9 bases aligning to TRBD1. J was trimmed by 6 bases and V by 6 bases; bases with no gene match: 15. Germline loops: CDR1 SGHNT, CDR2 YYREEE (reference sequence). This CDR3 is 16 amino acids long. The CDR3 reads CASTTDPGTGRAEAFF. The CDR3 coding sequence is TGTGCCAGCACCACCGACCCAGGGACAGGGCGGGCTGAAGCTTTCTTT. Full variable domain (outside the CDR3, taken from reference TRBV5-4 and TRBJ1-1): ETGVTQSPTHLIKTRGQQVTLRCSSQSGHNTVSWYQQALGQGPQFIFQYYREEENGRGNFPPRFSGLQFPNYSSELNVNALELDDSALYLCASTTDPGTGRAEAFFGQGTRLTVV.

The genes are TRBV2 and TRBJ2-2, with D tentatively TRBD2 (6 bases). Germline V gene lookup returns CDR1 SNHLY and CDR2 FYNNEI. The CDR3 consists of 15 residues. Trimming stripped 4 bases from V and 0 bases from J, with 9 bases between. The CDR3 is CASSGRASNTGELFF. The CDR3 coding sequence is TGTGCCAGCAGTGGGAGGGCATCGAACACCGGGGAGCTGTTTTTT.

The chain is built from TRBV9 and TRBJ2-1; weak D call: TRBD1 (5 bases). CDR1 SGDLS and CDR2 YYNGEE come from the germline V gene. The CDR3 is 18 amino acids. V gave up 0 bases and J gave up 0 bases, with 16 bases separating them. The CDR3 DNA reads TGTGCCAGCAGCGTAGGTCGTAAGACAGTGAACTCCTACAATGAGCAGTTCTTC. As protein: CASSVGRKTVNSYNEQFF.

The gene calls are TRBV29-1 and TRBJ1-2; TRBD1 is a possible D gene (5 bases). This CDR3 region has 11 residues. V was trimmed by 2 bases and J by 8 bases, leaving 9 bases between them. Germline V gene lookup returns CDR1 SQVTM and CDR2 ANQGSEA. DNA for the CDR3: TGCAGCGTTGAAAGGGGCCAGGGCTACACCTTC. It encodes CSVERGQGYTF.

The chain carries TRBV28 and TRBJ1-2; D remains ambiguous. Trimming shortened V by 6 bases and J by 8 bases, and 16 bases separated the two germline ends. Per germline, CDR1 MDHEN and CDR2 SYDVKM. The CDR3 loop spans 13 amino acids. The CDR3 loop is CASSTTRGGGYTF. The CDR3 coding sequence is TGTGCCAGCAGCACAACCCGAGGAGGGGGCTACACCTTC.

This clone was found once. DNA for the CDR3: TGTGCCAGCAGCGGTAGCGGGGCATACAATGAGCAGTTCTTC. As protein: CASSGSGAYNEQFF. The chain is built from TRBV7-6 and TRBJ2-1; TRBD2 matches at 8 bases. The J segment lost 4 bases and the V segment lost 5 bases, leaving 4 bases of the junction unmatched. Germline V lookup: CDR1 SGHVS, CDR2 FNYEAQ. This CDR3 has 14 residues.

This rearrangement joins TRBV19 to TRBJ1-5, with a possible D match to TRBD1 (6 bases). Deletions cut 2 bases from V and 0 bases from J, with 8 bases between. The CDR3 is 15 residues long. Per germline, CDR1 LNHDA and CDR2 SQIVND (reference sequence). DNA for the CDR3: TGTGCCAGTAGTATACAGGGGTCTAGCAATCAGCCCCAGCATTTT. This translates into CASSIQGSSNQPQHF.